This T cell receptor beta chain was recovered during a study of blood T cell repertoires in COVID-19 (TCRdb year 2020). For the wider study: The collaborator samples originated in the United States, Italy and Spain and spanned the acute and convalescent phases of COVID-19. A freely available public database, intended as a resource for researchers studying the immune response to SARS-CoV-2, is where the repertoires were released. Samples came from the ongoing ImmuneRACE study (first 160 participants) plus 1,254 subjects from 6 global collaborators. Where available, HLA class I and class II types were obtained from metadata supplied by the sample provider rather than from assay-based typing. Deeply sampled blood TCRbeta repertoires from subjects exposed to, actively infected with, or recovered from COVID-19 were included in the dataset. The sample metadata nearly always contained a de-identified subject ID, COVID-19 status, age in years and sex. The material from the prospective study consisted of cDNA or gDNA derived from T cells, B-cell-depleted T cells, or PBMCs. Beyond this particular receptor, the publication reports: The amount of clinical and demographic metadata varied by source and participant and was provided uncurated.

The collaborating institutions used their own protocols to collect whole blood in K2EDTA tubes. For TCRbeta analysis, collaborators shipped samples as frozen whole blood, isolated PBMCs, or DNA extracted from either of those sample types. The immunoSEQ Assay, a bias-controlled multiplex PCR, was used to amplify TCRbeta CDR3 regions from genomic DNA. As for how the authors treated the data: Within the assay, amplification of reference gene primers was used to estimate how many nucleated cells each sample contained. To quantify the absolute abundance of each unique TCRbeta CDR3 rearrangement, sequence reads were collapsed and filtered. For each sample, productive Simpson clonality was calculated by taking the square root of Simpson's diversity index across productive rearrangements. The table comes from immuneACCESS by way of TCRdb, which keeps in-frame sequences with V and J called. Part of the clones is missing from these tables; in studies checked, under half for an unresolved V gene and the rest for unknown reasons. V, J and clone size reflect that table, while D and trimming were determined from the DNA. The sample table shows 70,000 or so clones, and more than 70% are seen once. The top ten clones comprise roughly 44% of the sample.

Details on this clone: This clone's antigen is unknown. There are no base qualities to consult, and no much larger clone falls within one base.

The CDR3, from cysteine to phenylalanine, totals 14 residues. Solely the CDR3 DNA is kept, with 42 bases framed from the first base. Looking up the germline V gene yields CDR1 SNHLY and CDR2 FYNNEI. Trimmed from V: 10 bases; trimmed from J: 1 base; junction bases lacking a gene match: 7. This chain is built from TRBV2 and TRBJ2-3; 8 nucleotides in the junction match TRBD2. What was sequenced was peripheral blood. The source of this sequence is a human donor in a cohort sampled during active COVID-19. For the CDR3, the sequence is CAILSAGGTDTQYF. Read as DNA, the sequence is TGTGCCATCCTATCAGCGGGGGGCACAGATACGCAGTATTTT.